A single sample gave rise to the 30 T cell receptor beta chains below, sequenced in a study of T cell responses to AZD1222 COVID-19 vaccine. Sequencing was performed with immunoSEQ multiplex PCR; in TCRdb, only in-frame clones are kept and a portion is missing. The sample has about 150,000 clones, approximately 90% seen once. Sequenced here: peripheral blood, sampled on day 0 of AZD1222 vaccination. These receptors all come from an adult in good health.

J is TRBJ1-2 and V is TRBV11-2; perhaps TRBD1 as D (5 bases). Trimming took off 2 bases at V and 6 bases at J, with 10 bases between the two ends. This CDR3 has 13 amino acids. Germline CDR1 reads SGHAT; CDR2 reads FQNNGV. CDR3 region: CASSLYGHDGYTF. CDR3 in DNA: TGTGCCAGCAGCTTATACGGACACGATGGCTACACCTTC.

This clone has only a few counts. The chain has TRBV18 and TRBJ1-1; TRBD1 matches at 7 bases. Germline CDR1 KGHSH, CDR2 LQKENI. The CDR3 loop spans 13 amino acids. The J segment lost 4 bases and the V segment lost 3 bases, leaving 2 bases of the junction unmatched. CDR3 residues: CASSPRGGTEAFF. The CDR3 coding sequence is TGTGCCAGCTCACCCAGGGGGGGCACTGAAGCTTTCTTT.

The chain joins TRBV2 to TRBJ1-1; TRBD1 might be the D (5 bases). Trimming stripped 9 bases from V and 1 base from J, with 6 bases between. Germline CDR1 and CDR2: SNHLY and FYNNEI. This CDR3 region has 11 residues. CDR3 DNA: TGTGCCAGTACAGGGAACACTGAAGCTTTCTTT. Translating it yields CASTGNTEAFF.

This chain joins TRBV5-6 and TRBJ2-1, with D unclear. Trimming took off 4 bases at V and 6 bases at J, with 11 bases between the two ends. The germline V gene has CDR1 SGHDT and CDR2 YYEEEE. The CDR3 is 13 residues long. The CDR3: CASSGSPLNEQFF. The CDR3, as DNA: TGTGCCAGCAGCGGCTCACCCCTCAATGAGCAGTTCTTC. The full variable domain, its missing parts supplied by reference TRBV5-6 and TRBJ2-1, is DAGVTQSPTHLIKTRGQQVTLRCSPKSGHDTVSWYQQALGQGPQFIFQYYEEEERQRGNFPDRFSGHQFPNYSSELNVNALLLGDSALYLCASSGSPLNEQFFGPGTRLTVL.

J is TRBJ2-2 and V is TRBV9, with D possibly being TRBD1 (5 bases). V was trimmed by 3 bases and J by 6 bases, leaving 15 bases between them. This CDR3 region has 15 residues. Germline CDR1 reads SGDLS; CDR2 reads YYNGEE. For the CDR3, the DNA is TGTGCCAGCAGCGATCGACAGTCAGATTCCGGGGAGCTGTTTTTT. It codes for CASSDRQSDSGELFF.

This clone was seen a single time. This chain uses TRBV28 with TRBJ2-3; 8 bases are a match to TRBD2. The CDR3 sequence is 18 residues long. Germline-derived CDR1 and CDR2 are MDHEN and SYDVKM. V shed 2 bases and J 5 bases; nucleotides not matched to a gene: 15. CDR3 sequence reads: CASSLSLLSGSIEDTQYF. As DNA, the CDR3 is TGTGCCAGCAGTTTAAGTCTCCTAAGCGGGAGTATAGAAGATACGCAGTATTTT.

The J gene is TRBJ1-2, the V gene TRBV19; D not resolved. Looked up from germline, CDR1 is LNHDA and CDR2 is SQIVND (reference sequence). CDR3 size: 14 residues. Trimming left V 5 bases short and J 4 bases short, with 14 bases between. CDR3 nucleotide sequence: TGTGCCAGTAGTTCGGCAGCTCCGTCCTATGGCTACACCTTC. Translated: CASSSAAPSYGYTF.

This clone was counted once. V is TRBV7-6 and J is TRBJ1-5, with D unclear. The CDR3 has 18 residues. Trimming took 0 bases from V and 0 from J, leaving 15 bases between them. The germline CDR1 and CDR2 sequences are SGHVS and FNYEAQ. The CDR3 reads CASSLATAAGYSNQPQHF. Written as DNA, the CDR3 is TGTGCCAGCAGCTTAGCTACTGCAGCCGGGTATAGCAATCAGCCCCAGCATTTT.

This chain links TRBV6-5 with TRBJ2-3; D is possibly TRBD2 (5 bases). Germline V CDR1 and CDR2: MNHEY, SVGAGI. The CDR3 length is 14 residues. V was shortened by 5 bases and J by 2 bases, with 11 bases between the two germline ends. CDR3 residues: CASSHQTNTDTQYF. For the CDR3, the DNA is TGTGCCAGCAGTCATCAGACTAACACAGATACGCAGTATTTT.

The chain links TRBV11-3 to TRBJ2-7, with D tentatively TRBD2 (5 bases). The germline V gene has CDR1 SGHNT and CDR2 YENEEA. CDR3 length: 11 residues. The germline V and J ends were trimmed by 4 bases and 6 bases, with 7 bases remaining between them. Here the CDR3 reads CASSSEGEQYF. Written as DNA, the CDR3 is TGTGCCAGCAGCTCTGAGGGCGAGCAGTACTTC.

The V gene is TRBV19, the J gene TRBJ2-1; D gene unclear. CDR3 length: 14 residues. The V gene's germline CDR1 is LNHDA and CDR2 SQIVND (reference sequence). Trimming took 3 bases from V and 0 from J, leaving 6 bases between them. The CDR3 DNA sequence: TGTGCCAGTAGTATTAAGAGCTCCTACAATGAGCAGTTCTTC. Amino acids: CASSIKSSYNEQFF. The variable domain in full, completed from reference TRBV19 and TRBJ2-1, reads DGGITQSPKYLFRKEGQNVTLSCEQNLNHDAMYWYRQDPGQGLRLIYYSQIVNDFQKGDIAEGYSVSREKKESFPLTVTSAQKNPTAFYLCASSIKSSYNEQFFGPGTRLTVL.

The chain has TRBV11-2 and TRBJ2-7; D may be TRBD2 (5 bases). Germline CDR1 reads SGHAT; CDR2 reads FQNNGV. The V gene lost 4 bases and the J gene lost 0 bases, with 19 bases spanning the gap. This CDR3 has 17 amino acids. The CDR3 DNA follows: TGTGCCAGCAGCTCCCGTTTCCAAGCGGATGGCTCCTACGAGCAGTACTTC. This codes for CASSSRFQADGSYEQYF. The whole variable domain, remainder taken from reference TRBV11-2 and TRBJ2-7, is EAGVAQSPRYKIIEKRQSVAFWCNPISGHATLYWYQQILGQGPKLLIQFQNNGVVDDSQLPKDRFSAERLKGVDSTLKIQPAKLEDSAVYLCASSSRFQADGSYEQYFGPGTRLTVT.

The chain joins TRBV7-9 to TRBJ2-6, with 7 bases lining up with TRBD1. The V segment lost 1 base and the J segment 0 bases; nucleotides outside the gene matches: 3. The CDR3 runs to 17 residues. Germline V CDR1 and CDR2: SEHNR, FQNEAQ (reference sequence). The DNA of the CDR3 is TGTGCCAGCAGCTTAGGACAGGGACCCTCTGGGGCCAACGTCCTGACTTTC. It specifies CASSLGQGPSGANVLTF.

The chain carries TRBV7-3 and TRBJ2-7; D may be TRBD1 (5 bases). The CDR3 consists of 13 residues. CDR1 and CDR2 from the germline V gene are SGHTA and FQGTGA. Trimming took off 3 bases at V and 4 bases at J, with 10 bases between the two ends. CDR3 coding DNA: TGTGCCAGCAGCTTCGCAGGGAATTACGAGCAGTACTTC. Protein: CASSFAGNYEQYF.

The chain uses TRBV7-9 and TRBJ2-3; 8 bases are a match to TRBD2. J was trimmed by 5 bases and V by 4 bases; bases with no gene match: 8. CDR3 length: 15 residues. Germline loops: CDR1 SEHNR, CDR2 FQNEAQ (reference sequence). The CDR3 loop reads CASSSKREFLDTQYF. The CDR3 DNA reads as TGTGCCAGCAGCTCAAAGCGGGAGTTTTTAGATACGCAGTATTTT.

The gene calls are TRBV7-3 and TRBJ1-1; TRBD1 is a possible D gene (5 bases). Germline V gives CDR1 SGHTA, CDR2 FQGTGA. V lost 2 bases and J 0 bases, leaving 10 bases between the germline ends. The CDR3 has 15 amino acids. CDR3 DNA: TGTGCCAGCAGCTTATCGGGGACGGTGAACACTGAAGCTTTCTTT. Translation: CASSLSGTVNTEAFF.

As to this clone: Other DNA variants within this sample encode the same CDR3. The rearrangement uses TRBV9 and TRBJ1-2; TRBD1 is a possible D gene (6 bases). The length of the CDR3 is 13 residues. Germline-derived CDR1 and CDR2 are SGDLS and YYNGEE. V lost 2 bases, J lost 7 bases, and 12 bases lay in between. CDR3 protein: CASSVGGGLGYTF. The CDR3 DNA sequence: TGTGCCAGCAGCGTTGGAGGGGGACTTGGCTACACCTTC.

The rearrangement joins TRBV10-3 to TRBJ2-7; D possibly corresponds to TRBD2 (5 bases). The CDR3 is made up of 11 amino acids. The germline gives CDR1 ENHRY, CDR2 SYGVKD. The V end lost 10 bases, the J end lost 7 bases, and 14 bases lay between the germline ends. CDR3 bases: TGTGCCACCCAAGATCGGGAAGAGCAGTACTTC. Encoded protein: CATQDREEQYF.

The CDR3 DNA is TGTGCCAGCAAGGCCGACAGGGACCCGGATGAAAAACTGTTTTTT. This gives the protein CASKADRDPDEKLFF. This chain links TRBV28 with TRBJ1-4; 7 nucleotides align to TRBD1. Per the germline V gene, CDR1 is MDHEN and CDR2 is SYDVKM. With V trimmed by 7 bases and J by 6 bases, 11 bases remained unmatched. CDR3 length: 15 amino acids. Drawing the rest from reference TRBV28 and TRBJ1-4, the complete variable domain is DVKVTQSSRYLVKRTGEKVFLECVQDMDHENMFWYRQDPGLGLRLIYFSYDVKMKEKGDIPEGYSVSREKKERFSLILESASTNQTSMYLCASKADRDPDEKLFFGSGTQLSVL.

CDR3 amino acids: CASSFRVTDTQYF. In DNA, the CDR3 is TGTGCCAGCAGCTTCAGGGTGACAGATACGCAGTATTTT. The rearrangement joins TRBV5-5 to TRBJ2-3, with D perhaps matching TRBD1 (5 bases). The CDR3 runs 13 residues. The V end was cut by 2 bases, the J end by 3 bases, with 7 bases between. Germline CDR1 is SGHKS and CDR2 is YYEKEE (reference sequence). Complete variable domain (other parts from reference TRBV5-5 and TRBJ2-3): DAGVTQSPTHLIKTRGQQVTLRCSPISGHKSVSWYQQVLGQGPQFIFQYYEKEERGRGNFPDRFSARQFPNYSSELNVNALLLGDSALYLCASSFRVTDTQYFGPGTRLTVL.

The gene calls are TRBV10-3 and TRBJ1-2; D possibly corresponds to TRBD1 (6 bases). Trimming removed 0 bases from V and 3 bases from J, with 17 bases in between. This CDR3 is built from 17 residues. The germline CDR1 and CDR2 sequences are ENHRY and SYGVKD. CDR3 sequence (DNA): TGTGCCATCAGTGAGTCCGTAACAGGGCTTAACGACTATGGCTACACCTTC. Protein product: CAISESVTGLNDYGYTF.

Comment on this clone: This specimen includes other DNA sequences encoding the same CDR3. The chain carries TRBV6-5 and TRBJ1-2; D uncertain. Germline V lookup: CDR1 MNHEY, CDR2 SVGAGI. The V and J ends lost 0 bases and 2 bases respectively, with 7 bases between them. The CDR3 is 14 residues long. CDR3 sequence (DNA): TGTGCCAGCAGTTACTCGCCCGGAAACTATGGCTACACCTTC. It codes for CASSYSPGNYGYTF.

V and J are TRBV19 and TRBJ1-5; D ambiguous. CDR1 and CDR2 (germline): LNHDA, SQIVND (reference sequence). V was shortened by 3 bases and J by 13 bases, with 16 bases between the two germline ends. There are 13 residues in the CDR3. CDR3: CASSISGGKAQHF. As DNA, the CDR3 is TGTGCCAGTAGTATCAGCGGAGGGAAAGCTCAGCATTTT.

The chain links TRBV5-1 to TRBJ2-7, with TRBD2 matching over 12 bases. CDR3 length equals 15 residues. Losses at the gene ends were 4 bases for V and 4 bases for J; bases not matched to a gene: 6. CDR1 and CDR2 (germline): SGHRS, YFSETQ. This CDR3 reads CASSQTSGRQYEQYF. Written as DNA, the CDR3 is TGCGCCAGCAGCCAGACTAGCGGGAGACAGTACGAGCAGTACTTC.

The chain employs TRBV15 and TRBJ2-5; 8 bases map to TRBD1. Per germline, CDR1 LNHNV and CDR2 YYDKDF (reference sequence). The CDR3 has 15 residues. J was trimmed by 5 bases and V by 1 base; bases with no gene match: 6. CDR3 region: CATSRVQGAGETQYF. The CDR3 DNA sequence: TGTGCCACCAGCAGAGTTCAGGGGGCCGGGGAGACCCAGTACTTC.

In regard to this clone: The sample has other DNA sequences that encode this CDR3 too. The rearrangement uses TRBV2 and TRBJ1-2; TRBD1 aligns across 8 bases. V lost 4 bases and J lost 2; bases outside the gene matches: 0. The CDR3 spans 13 residues. The germline CDR1 and CDR2 sequences are SNHLY and FYNNEI. The CDR3 is CASSGTGNYGYTF. The CDR3 DNA is TGTGCCAGCAGTGGGACAGGGAACTATGGCTACACCTTC.

The chain employs TRBV24-1 and TRBJ1-1; the D gene is possibly TRBD1 (5 bases). The V gene's germline CDR1 is KGHDR and CDR2 SFDVKD. The CDR3 has 13 amino acids. Trimming left V 4 bases short and J 5 bases short, with 10 bases between. CDR3 sequence (DNA): TGTGCCACCAGTGAAAACGCAGGGACTGAAGCTTTCTTT. Encoded protein: CATSENAGTEAFF.

The genes are TRBV5-4 and TRBJ2-7; D might be TRBD2 (6 bases). Trimming removed 7 bases at V and 0 bases at J, with 17 bases between. This CDR3 contains 15 residues. Germline-derived CDR1 and CDR2 are SGHNT and YYREEE (reference sequence). In DNA form, the CDR3 reads TGTGCCAGCGGTTCTTCCCGGGAGAGCTCCTACGAGCAGTACTTC. It encodes CASGSSRESSYEQYF.

This clone was seen a few times. The rearrangement joins TRBV24-1 to TRBJ2-2; unclear D gene. CDR3 length: 16 residues. CDR1 and CDR2 (germline): KGHDR, SFDVKD. V lost 5 bases and J lost 4, with 16 bases in between. The CDR3 bases are TGTGCCACCAGTGGTGGTAACAGTCGAGGCACCGGGGAGCTGTTTTTT. As protein: CATSGGNSRGTGELFF.

V and J are TRBV15 and TRBJ2-2; 9 bases map to TRBD2. Germline CDR1 reads LNHNV; CDR2 reads YYDKDF (reference sequence). V was clipped by 0 bases and J by 3 bases; unmatched bases: 5. The CDR3 has 17 residues. The CDR3 nucleotides read TGTGCCACCAGCAGAGAAATCGGGACTAGCTACACCGGGGAGCTGTTTTTT. This codes for CATSREIGTSYTGELFF.